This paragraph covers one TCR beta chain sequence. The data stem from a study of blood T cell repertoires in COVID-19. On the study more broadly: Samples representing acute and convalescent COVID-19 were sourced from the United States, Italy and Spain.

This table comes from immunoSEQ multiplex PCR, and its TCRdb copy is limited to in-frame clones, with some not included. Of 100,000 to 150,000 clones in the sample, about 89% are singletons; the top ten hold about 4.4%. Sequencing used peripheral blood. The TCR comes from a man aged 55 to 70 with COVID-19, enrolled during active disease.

CDR3 sequence: CASSLVGGSAAFF. As DNA, the CDR3 is TGCGCCAGCAGCTTGGTCGGGGGAAGTGCGGCTTTCTTT. This chain uses TRBV5-1 with TRBJ1-1; possible D gene TRBD1, 5 bases. The germline V gene encodes CDR1 SGHRS and CDR2 YFSETQ. CDR3 length equals 13 residues. V dropped 0 bases and J dropped 11 bases, with 14 bases sitting between them. The full variable domain, in which reference TRBV5-1 and TRBJ1-1 provide the parts outside the CDR3, is KAGVTQTPRYLIKTRGQQVTLSCSPISGHRSVSWYQQTPGQGLQFLFEYFSETQRNKGNFPGRFSGRQFSNSRSEMNVSTLELGDSALYLCASSLVGGSAAFFGQGTRLTVV.